This TCR beta chain emerged from a study of cytomegalovirus exposure and HLA in healthy donors (dated by TCRdb to the late 2010s). Some background on the complete study: An earlier analysis of roughly 630 of the donors reported approximately 270 Gb of sequence data and more than 90 million unique TCR beta sequences from about 200 million T cells. All discovery cohort repertoires had been generated on a single sequencing platform. The study aimed to test whether cataloging public T cell receptors could reveal signatures of past pathogen exposure. Roughly five DR-DQ haplotypes were treated as single units for association and clustering because of strong linkage in the cohort. Besides the first cohort of 500 to 700 subjects, a separate validation cohort made up of 120 different subjects was used. To predict cytomegalovirus infection status, the study combined high-throughput TCR immunosequencing, statistical association of individual TCRs with disease status, and machine learning. Of the approximately 400 genotyped donors, 75% to 85% were placed in the genetic ancestry cluster associated with self-reported Caucasian donors. Across roughly 420 genotyped donors of the cohort, an average of about 240,000 unique TCR beta nucleotide sequences per donor were sequenced, and about a sixth of those sequences were non-productive. The number of donors typed differed by locus, with 629-630 for A, B, C, DRB1 and DQB1, more than 500 for DQA1, 600 to 610 for DPA1, and about 450 for DPB1. Alongside the repertoire data, information on donor age, sex, ethnicity and CMV serostatus was compiled. HLA typing covered class I and class II loci at four-digit resolution. In an earlier analysis of a few hundred of the donors, high-throughput TCR beta sequencing was used to judge whether each TCR beta V gene segment behaved as functional or pseudogenic. In a later genetic analysis, genome-wide SNP genotypes for about 60% of the 666 donors were used, and that subset was treated as a discovery cohort. The study used immunosequencing to profile the T cell repertoires of approximately 640 subjects and linked those repertoires to cytomegalovirus serostatus. About 280 gigabases of sequencing data and approximately 92 million unique TCR sequences made up an early release that covered around 640 HLA-typed donors. A later analysis re-analyzed previously published TCR beta repertoires from approximately 700 donors and added high-resolution HLA genotyping to study TCR occurrence patterns. Rather than using new phenotypic data, the later analysis identified candidate immune exposures from TCR beta sequences and from how often those sequences occurred across donors. What the work shows at the level of the full study, not this receptor alone: A cluster of highly shared sequence variants was judged likely to be a technical artifact of the sequencing pipeline. A further reported finding was that TCR beta sequences accurately predicted the HLA-A and HLA-B alleles for most subjects in the first cohort. Some IMGT-functional V segments, including TRBV6-2 and TRBV6-3, could not be distinguished by the 87-base-pair reads and were therefore excluded. The classifier was reported to diagnose cytomegalovirus status with high specificity and sensitivity in both the original cohort and the validation cohort. In a later analysis, HLA-associated TCR beta chains showed more clonal expansion and lower generation probabilities than non-associated chains that were equally common. When HLA alleles, especially DR and DQ, strongly co-occurred, TCR associations were difficult to assign to individual alleles. Correlated functional status among segregating V segments might be attributable to linkage disequilibrium, but an unknown experimental factor could not be ruled out. Because some donors lacked HLA typing at each locus, the association tests relied only on the typed subset. A later analysis found that most CMV-associated TCR beta chains appeared HLA-restricted, with HLA associations seemingly driven largely by CMV exposure. Sequencing depth was assumed to be roughly uniform across donors in the presence/absence analyses, though that assumption may not hold. In vitro tests confirmed that a few of the cytomegalovirus-associated TCR beta chains recognize cytomegalovirus antigens. While some public TCRs were present in many individuals, most TCR sequences turned up only very rarely across donors. In an earlier analysis of more than 500 of the donors, most TCR beta V segments appeared in productive rearrangements about 87% or about 30% of the time, broadly matching IMGT annotations. CMV serostatus was the only immune exposure information available for the cohort. In a later analysis, TCR association rates were found to vary across HLA loci, with the most associated TCRs seen for DRB1 alleles and the fewest for HLA-C alleles. At a false discovery rate of 0.05, a later analysis linked roughly 17,000 TCR beta sequences to specific HLA alleles. Compared with the approximately 700-donor mean, donors in an Asian-associated ancestry cluster had fewer N-insertions in productive TCRs, according to a later genetic analysis. Approximately 18 rarely observed V segments, including chromosome 9 orphons, were excluded from the earlier analysis of some 590 of the donors because counts were too low. According to the authors, the approach could potentially be generalized to other disease states and immunological phenotypes. In a later genetic analysis, a missense DCLRE1C variant was associated with V-gene and J-gene trimming of TCR beta chains, and the association was replicated in an independent cohort. A later analysis reported that several top co-occurrence clusters appeared linked to parvovirus B19, influenza, CMV and Epstein-Barr virus. This cohort had only TCR beta chains sequenced, and the lack of alpha or paired-chain data limited which features could be detected. In the study, approximately 150 TCR beta chains were listed as associated with cytomegalovirus.

The cohort was made up of around 720 healthy bone marrow donors. Cohort members were all nominally healthy when sampled, although unrecorded immune exposures were likely present. The donor tested CMV seropositive and was one of the 289 seropositive cohort members. A peripheral blood sample was collected from each donor, and TCR beta sequencing was performed on peripheral blood mononuclear cells. Genomic DNA was extracted from the blood cell samples with the Qiagen DNeasy Blood Extraction Kit. To note about this clone: Its antigen is unknown. No base quality information exists; no much larger clone differs at one position.

The germline V gene (reference sequence) gives CDR1 as LNHNV and CDR2 as YYDKDF. The CDR3 starts with the cysteine, ends with the phenylalanine, and has 14 residues. Only the CDR3 portion is preserved as DNA: 42 bases, with reading frame beginning at the first base. V and J are truncated by 1 base and 1 base respectively, leaving an intervening sequence of 6 bases. Libraries were prepared through the immunoSEQ multiplex PCR assay. A mixture of 60 forward primers for TCR Vbeta segments and 13 reverse primers for TCR Jbeta segments was used in the multiplex PCR. The CDR3 region of rearranged TCR beta genes was amplified from genomic DNA by a multiplex PCR assay. The Illumina HiSeq System was used to sequence the amplified TCR beta libraries as 87-base-pair reads. The original pipeline was this. In a later analysis, tens of millions of unique TCR beta chains were counted across the roughly 670 repertoires, and around 10 million of these chains were shared by at least two donors. To remove PCR and sequencing errors, raw reads were error-corrected and collapsed into unique sequences using a nearest-neighbor algorithm that merged closely related sequences. CDR3 sequences were aligned to IMGT reference sequences to assign V, D and J gene segments. For a sequence to be retained, a match of at least six nucleotides to both a V gene segment and a J gene segment was required. A rearrangement was called productive if the CDR3 had no stop codons and remained in frame with V and J, and every other rearrangement was called non-productive. CDR3 was defined according to IMGT convention as the region running from the second conserved V-encoded cysteine to the conserved J-encoded phenylalanine. Sequences without an unambiguous match to a single V gene segment were excluded from the earlier analysis of several hundred of the donors. In an earlier analysis of approximately 610 of the donors, V segments were called functional above 56.7% productive rearrangements and were called segregating when the between-donor standard deviation exceeded 5%. A statistical classification framework was built for diagnosing cytomegalovirus status from the catalog of TCR beta chain sequences. V and J gene assignment, in a later analysis, came from comparing TCR nucleotide sequences with IMGT/GENE-DB human TR gene sequences. A later analysis assigned CDR3 sequences and most-parsimonious VDJ recombination scenarios with the TCRdist pipeline. A later analysis defined each TCR beta chain by its CDR3 amino acid sequence plus V-gene family, and excluded reads lacking a unique V-gene family. As a way to deal with suspected cross-contamination and a sequencing artifact, a later analysis dropped 450 to 600 nucleotide sequences that were highly shared and had low generation probability. In a later analysis, a clonal expansion index was calculated for each public chain from normalized within-repertoire ranks of inferred template counts. In a later analysis, generation probabilities were computed using a VDJ recombination model fitted to out-of-frame rearrangements, and the results were checked against IGoR. In a later analysis, hypergeometric tests were used to score TCR-TCR, TCR-HLA and TCR-CMV co-occurrence, with a repertoire-size bias correction applied to TCR pairs. A later analysis estimated false discovery rates by permuting HLA or CMV assignments 20 times. In a later analysis, co-occurring TCRs were grouped using DBSCAN, and TCRdist sequence similarity was added for clustering within HLA-allele-positive subsets. Repertoires with fewer than 30,000 or more than 120,000 public chains, plus five repertoires with anomalous nucleotide sharing, were excluded from co-occurrence clustering. Drawn from immuneACCESS, this table holds only the in-frame rearrangements with V and J called that TCRdb kept. Clones are partly lost; checked studies trace under half to an unresolved V gene and leave the rest unexplained. V, J and clone size reflect that table, while D and trimming were determined from the DNA. Recorded for this sample are some 150,000 clones; 75% to 80% of them occurred a single time. Of the sample, approximately 2.9% falls within the top ten clones.

The chain uses TRBV15 and TRBJ2-3; TRBD2 could be the D gene, as 6 bases match. Sequencing input: PBMCs. This TCR came from a man aged 40-49 years in good health and CMV-seropositive. Here the CDR3 is given as CATSRGGGTDTQYF. The DNA sequence reads TGTGCCACCAGCAGAGGCGGGGGCACAGATACGCAGTATTTT.